The following is a T cell receptor beta chain sequence with its context. CDR3 length: 18 amino acids. From germline, CDR1 is LNHDA and CDR2 SQIVND (reference sequence). The ends lost 1 base at V and 2 bases at J; junction bases unmatched: 14. The sample comes from a study of blood T cell repertoires in COVID-19. Per the authors' pipeline: Quantification of nucleated cells was approximated via reference gene primer amplification. The protocol was immunoSEQ multiplex PCR, while the TCRdb copy is restricted to in-frame clones and leaves out a portion. D and trimming were read from the DNA, whereas the V and J calls and clone size are those reported in that table. The table records about 58,000 clones, around 85% of them present only once.

Specimen: peripheral blood. The sequence was obtained from a woman in her 70s with active COVID-19. The J gene is TRBJ2-7, the V gene TRBV19, with 7 bases aligning to TRBD1. CDR3 coding DNA: TGTGCCAGTAGTATAGCCCAACTACCGACAGGGCCTACCTACGAGCAGTACTTC. Its protein product is CASSIAQLPTGPTYEQYF.